This TCR beta chain was captured in a study of T cell responses to AZD1222 COVID-19 vaccine. The table came from immunoSEQ multiplex PCR; TCRdb's copy has only in-frame clones and leaves some out. The sample lists 85,000 to 110,000 clones, roughly 89% occurring once. V was pared by 0 bases and J by 3 bases, with 13 bases between. This CDR3 spans 16 amino acids. The germline V gene has CDR1 SGDLS and CDR2 YYNGEE. This clonotype originated in an adult in good health. The chain links TRBV9 to TRBJ2-1; D is perhaps TRBD1 (6 bases). Source: peripheral blood, taken on day 0 of AZD1222 vaccination. The CDR3 region is CASSVGALDSYNEQFF. The CDR3, as DNA: TGTGCCAGCAGCGTAGGGGCCCTGGACAGCTACAATGAGCAGTTCTTC.